This record covers a single T cell receptor beta chain. The sample originates from a study of blood T cell repertoires in COVID-19. Study context: Specimens from acute and convalescent COVID-19 originated in the United States, Italy and Spain. Nucleic acid was either cDNA or gDNA, and it came from T cells, B-cell-depleted T cells, or PBMCs.

Original handling: Reference gene primers were amplified, and this amplification served to estimate nucleated cell counts. Produced via immunoSEQ multiplex PCR; TCRdb's table is partial and in-frame only. The DNA was the basis for D and trimming; V, J and clone size are from that table. The sample lists roughly 110,000 clones; more than 70% were seen once. V gave up 11 bases and J gave up 7 bases, with 15 bases separating them. The germline V gene encodes CDR1 SNHLY and CDR2 FYNNEI. The CDR3 has 13 residues. The rearrangement joins TRBV2 to TRBJ1-6; no reliable D call. The TCR was taken from a man aged 35-49 years with active or convalescent COVID-19. The sample was peripheral blood. The CDR3 is CAAKITGNSPLHF. The CDR3 DNA sequence: TGTGCCGCCAAGATAACCGGGAATTCACCCCTCCACTTT.